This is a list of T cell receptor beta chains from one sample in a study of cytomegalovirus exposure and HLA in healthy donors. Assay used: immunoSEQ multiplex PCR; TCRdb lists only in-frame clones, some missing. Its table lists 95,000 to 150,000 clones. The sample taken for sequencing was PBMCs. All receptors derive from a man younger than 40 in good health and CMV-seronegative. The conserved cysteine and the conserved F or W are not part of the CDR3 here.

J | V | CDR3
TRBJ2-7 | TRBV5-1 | ASSLDRQEQY
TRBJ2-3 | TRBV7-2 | ASSLVAGGTDTQY
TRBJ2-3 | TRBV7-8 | ASSLGTGYTDTQY
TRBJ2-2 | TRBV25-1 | ASSPTTRNTGELF
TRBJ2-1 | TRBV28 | ASRSISGRGNEQF
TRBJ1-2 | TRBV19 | ASSLKGEYRYT
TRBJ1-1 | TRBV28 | ASSPPGQQSTEAF
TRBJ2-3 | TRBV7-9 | ASVSSGQGGDTQY
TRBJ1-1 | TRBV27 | ASRWTGGTEAF
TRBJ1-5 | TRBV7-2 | ASSPPDREGSQPQH
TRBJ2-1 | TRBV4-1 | ASGGGSGRKEQF
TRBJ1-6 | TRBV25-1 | ASSERTGAYNSPLH
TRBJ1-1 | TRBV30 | AWTGGRRRNTEAF
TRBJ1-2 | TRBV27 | ASSFARGYGYT
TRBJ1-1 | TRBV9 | ASSVDPGTGGTEAF
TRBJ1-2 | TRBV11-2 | ASSWSRGSYGYT
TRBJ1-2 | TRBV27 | ASSLEGRGYT
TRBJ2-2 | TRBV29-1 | SALWRETGELF
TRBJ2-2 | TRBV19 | ASSRELAGVDGELF
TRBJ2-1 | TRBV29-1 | SVQGSGAYNEQF
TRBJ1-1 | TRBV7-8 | ASSPGTEGGWNTEAF
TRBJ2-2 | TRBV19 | ASSVGSGRGGELF
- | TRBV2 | ASGGMTGILEQY
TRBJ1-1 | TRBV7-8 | ASSLVGGETEAF
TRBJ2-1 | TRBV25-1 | ASSEYQRGGTYNEQF
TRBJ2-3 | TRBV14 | ASSQGLAGTDTQY
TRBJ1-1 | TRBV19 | ASSTVQGSEAF
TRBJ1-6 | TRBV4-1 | ASRLGQGSSPLH
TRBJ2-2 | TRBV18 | ASSPISRSANTGELF
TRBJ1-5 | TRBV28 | ASSFPGQRSNQPQH
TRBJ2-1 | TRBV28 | ASSLVRGSSYNEQF
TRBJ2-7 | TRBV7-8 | ASSPEYEQY
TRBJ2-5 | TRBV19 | ASSIAGGGGETQY
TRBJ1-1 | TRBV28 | ASSSPNGNTEAF
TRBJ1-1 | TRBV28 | ASLHRGTEAF
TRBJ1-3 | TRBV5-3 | ARSWTRTSGNTIY
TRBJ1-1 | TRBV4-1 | ASSQDLRTGSTEAF
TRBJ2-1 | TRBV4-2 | ASSQASPVVNEQF
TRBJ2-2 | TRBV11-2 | ASSFLGTRSTGELF
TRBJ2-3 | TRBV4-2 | ASSRSGGGPDTQY
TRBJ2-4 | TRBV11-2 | ASSLLAAAKNIQY
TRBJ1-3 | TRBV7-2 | ASSLRGTGFRNTIY
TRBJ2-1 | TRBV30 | AWSEGQPGYNEQF
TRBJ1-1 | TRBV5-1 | ASSSGVRGAF
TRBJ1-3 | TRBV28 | ASSLPHGTDSGNTIY
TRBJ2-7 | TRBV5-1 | ASSLASSEGEQY
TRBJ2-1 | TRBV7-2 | ASSSDGSRWDEQF
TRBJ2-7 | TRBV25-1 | ASRFGGAYEQY
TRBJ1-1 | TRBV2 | ASSESRDLNTEAF
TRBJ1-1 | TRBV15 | ATSSYRNTEAF
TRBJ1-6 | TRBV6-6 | ASSTGDYNSPLH
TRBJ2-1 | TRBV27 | ASKRGGDFYNEQF
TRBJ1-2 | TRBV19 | ASSVTTSGTGLGYT
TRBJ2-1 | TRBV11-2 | ASSPNPWGVKSEQF
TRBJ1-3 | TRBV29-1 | SVTRQSGNTIY